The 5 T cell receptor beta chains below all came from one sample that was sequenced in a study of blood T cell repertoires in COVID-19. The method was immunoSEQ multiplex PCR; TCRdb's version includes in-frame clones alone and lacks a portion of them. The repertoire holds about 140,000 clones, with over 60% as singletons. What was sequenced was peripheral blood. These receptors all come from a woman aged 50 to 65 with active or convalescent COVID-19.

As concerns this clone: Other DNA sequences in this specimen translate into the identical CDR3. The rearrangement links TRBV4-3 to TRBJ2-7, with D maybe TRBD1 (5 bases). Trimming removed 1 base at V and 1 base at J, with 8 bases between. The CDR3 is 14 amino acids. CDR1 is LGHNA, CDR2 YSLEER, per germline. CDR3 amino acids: CASSQGAGSYEQYF. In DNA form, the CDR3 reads TGCGCCAGCAGCCAAGGGGCAGGGTCCTACGAGCAGTACTTC.

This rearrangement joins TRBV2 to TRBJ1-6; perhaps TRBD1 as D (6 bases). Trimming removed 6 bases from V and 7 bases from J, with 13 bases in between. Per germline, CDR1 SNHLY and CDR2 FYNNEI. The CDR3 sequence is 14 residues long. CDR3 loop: CASSPRTVNSPLHF. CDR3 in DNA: TGTGCCAGCAGCCCAAGGACAGTCAATTCACCCCTCCACTTT.

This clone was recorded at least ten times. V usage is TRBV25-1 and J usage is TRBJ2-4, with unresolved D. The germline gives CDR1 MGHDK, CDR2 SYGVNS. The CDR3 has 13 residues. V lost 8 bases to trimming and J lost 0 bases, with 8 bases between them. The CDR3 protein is CASLVVAKNIQYF. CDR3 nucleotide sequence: TGTGCCAGCCTAGTCGTAGCCAAAAACATTCAGTACTTC.

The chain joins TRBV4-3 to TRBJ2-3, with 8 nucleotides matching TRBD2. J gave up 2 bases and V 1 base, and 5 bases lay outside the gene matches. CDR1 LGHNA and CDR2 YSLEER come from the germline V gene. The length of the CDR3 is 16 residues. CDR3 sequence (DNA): TGCGCCAGCAGCCAAGTACCGGGGGGGGTCACAGATACGCAGTATTTT. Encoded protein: CASSQVPGGVTDTQYF.

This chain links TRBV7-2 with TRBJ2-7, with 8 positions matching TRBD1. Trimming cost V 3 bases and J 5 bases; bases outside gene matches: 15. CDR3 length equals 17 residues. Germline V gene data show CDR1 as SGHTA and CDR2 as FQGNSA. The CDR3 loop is CASSFQGALRLGHEQYF. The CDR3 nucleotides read TGTGCCAGCAGCTTCCAGGGGGCTTTGAGGTTGGGCCACGAGCAGTACTTC.